The T cell receptor beta chain under discussion was sequenced for a study of STAT3 mutations in large granular lymphocyte leukemia. Broader study findings: Samples missed the first appearance of the clone. Variable sampling intervals and differing treatment regimens complicated linking therapy response to TCR clonal burden changes. At least one immunodominant TCR beta clonotype appeared in every T-cell large granular lymphocyte leukemia patient.

From germline, CDR1 is MGHRA and CDR2 YSYEKL. The CDR3 spans 15 residues. Unmatched junction bases numbered 9, after V lost 8 bases and J lost 0 bases. Data came from immunoSEQ multiplex PCR; TCRdb stores just in-frame clones and leaves some out. The sample includes 35,000 to 50,000 clones, about 81% of them seen just once. About this clone itself: The antigen is unknown.

The receptor was isolated from a human donor with T large granular lymphocyte leukemia. Some clones in this sample may be carry-over from other donors' samples. The chain combines TRBV4-1 with TRBJ1-2; 7 bases are a match to TRBD1. Input material: PBMCs. The CDR3 DNA reads as TGCGCCAGCCAAGCCGGGACAGCAACTAACTATGGCTACACCTTC. Protein sequence: CASQAGTATNYGYTF.